This TCR beta chain was documented in a study of blood T cell repertoires in COVID-19. The protocol was immunoSEQ multiplex PCR, while the TCRdb copy is restricted to in-frame clones and leaves out a portion. The sample yields about 300,000 clones, roughly 87% seen once. This clone was seen only a few times. Other DNA sequences from this sample encode an identical CDR3 as well. The CDR3 has 12 amino acids. V shed 6 bases and J shed 7 bases, with 9 bases lying between them. Sequencing was carried out using peripheral blood. J is TRBJ2-2 and V is TRBV12-3 or TRBV12-4, with D possibly matching TRBD1 (5 bases). The TCR was taken from a man between 18 and 35 years old with active or convalescent COVID-19. In nucleotides, the CDR3 is TGTGCCAGCAGCCAGGGCAGCGGGGAGCTGTTTTTT. Its protein is CASSQGSGELFF.